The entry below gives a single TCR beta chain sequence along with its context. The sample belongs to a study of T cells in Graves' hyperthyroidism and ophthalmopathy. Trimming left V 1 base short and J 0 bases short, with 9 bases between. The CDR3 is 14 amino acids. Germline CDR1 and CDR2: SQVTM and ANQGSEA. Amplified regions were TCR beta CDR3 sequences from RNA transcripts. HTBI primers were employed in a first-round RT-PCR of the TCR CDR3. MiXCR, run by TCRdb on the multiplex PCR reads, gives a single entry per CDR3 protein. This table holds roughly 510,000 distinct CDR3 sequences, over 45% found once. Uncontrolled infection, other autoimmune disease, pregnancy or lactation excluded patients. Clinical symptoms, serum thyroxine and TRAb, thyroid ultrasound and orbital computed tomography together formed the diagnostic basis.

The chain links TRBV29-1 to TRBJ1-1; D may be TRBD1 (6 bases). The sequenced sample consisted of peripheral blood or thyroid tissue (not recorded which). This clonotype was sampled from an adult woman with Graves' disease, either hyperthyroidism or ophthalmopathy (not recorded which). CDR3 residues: CSVEVNRVNTEAFF. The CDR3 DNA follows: TGCAGCGTTGAAGTAAACAGGGTGAACACTGAAGCTTTCTTT.